Each of the 14 T cell receptor beta chains below was sequenced from the same sample in a study of control samples from healthy donors and cancer patients. Only in-frame clones appear in the TCRdb table, and some are missing; sequencing was by immunoSEQ multiplex PCR. The sample contains 150,000 to 200,000 clones, approximately 86% of which appear only once. The sample taken for sequencing was blood. The receptors shown here come from a young man in good health.

The genes are TRBV27 and TRBJ2-4; the D gene is possibly TRBD1 (6 bases). CDR3 size: 17 residues. Trimming took off 6 bases at V and 3 bases at J, with 21 bases between the two ends. The V gene's germline CDR1 is MNHEY and CDR2 SMNVEV (reference sequence). The CDR3 protein is CASSPIATGNIKNIQYF. The CDR3, as DNA: TGTGCCAGCAGCCCTATAGCTACAGGGAATATCAAAAACATTCAGTACTTC.

The genes are TRBV2 and TRBJ1-1, with D possibly TRBD1 on 6 matching bases. The CDR3 covers 15 residues. CDR1 and CDR2 from the germline V gene are SNHLY and FYNNEI. Trimming pared 6 bases from V and 0 bases from J, leaving 14 bases between. The CDR3 loop is CASRYREVVNTEAFF. The DNA for the CDR3 is TGTGCCAGCAGGTACAGGGAGGTGGTGAACACTGAAGCTTTCTTT.

The rearrangement links TRBV28 to TRBJ1-2; D might be TRBD1 (6 bases). This CDR3 spans 15 amino acids. Germline values: CDR1 MDHEN, CDR2 SYDVKM. Trimming took off 8 bases at V and 2 bases at J, with 18 bases between the two ends. CDR3 sequence (DNA): TGTGCCAGCGGGGGGGCAGTCAAGGTGAACTATGGCTACACCTTC. Its translation: CASGGAVKVNYGYTF.

This clone was observed a handful of times. The chain uses TRBV7-8 and TRBJ2-7; 7 positions agree with TRBD1. Germline lookup yields CDR1 SGHVS and CDR2 FQNEAQ. This CDR3 spans 13 amino acids. J gave up 3 bases and V 8 bases, and 7 bases lay outside the gene matches. The CDR3 nucleotides are TGTGCCAGCGGACCGGGACAGTTCTACGAGCAGTACTTC. This sequence encodes CASGPGQFYEQYF.

The CDR3 sequence is CASSVGRGSANVLTF. CDR3 sequence (DNA): TGTGCCAGCAGCGTAGGCAGGGGATCAGCCAACGTCCTGACTTTC. The chain employs TRBV9 and TRBJ2-6, with D perhaps matching TRBD1 (6 bases). CDR1 SGDLS and CDR2 YYNGEE come from the germline V gene. Trimming took off 0 bases at V and 7 bases at J, with 11 bases between the two ends. The CDR3 covers 15 residues.

The rearrangement joins TRBV7-6 to TRBJ2-6; TRBD1 agrees at 9 bases. Germline loops: CDR1 SGHVS, CDR2 FNYEAQ. V lost 1 base to trimming and J lost 5 bases; unmatched junction nucleotides: 18. The CDR3 spans 21 residues. DNA of the CDR3: TGTGCCAGCAGCTTAGTCCCCACAGGACAGGGGCTATCTCGGAGGGCCAACGTCCTGACTTTC. Amino acids: CASSLVPTGQGLSRRANVLTF.

As DNA, the CDR3 is TGTGCCAGCAGCGCTGGACATAACTACGAGCAGTACTTC. Amino acids: CASSAGHNYEQYF. This rearrangement joins TRBV9 to TRBJ2-7; D may be TRBD1 (5 bases). This CDR3 spans 13 amino acids. V dropped 3 bases and J dropped 3 bases, with 10 bases sitting between them. Germline V gene sequence: CDR1 SGDLS, CDR2 YYNGEE.

The gene calls are TRBV6-2 or TRBV6-3 and TRBJ2-3; perhaps D is TRBD1 or TRBD2 (5 bases each). V lost 5 bases and J lost 2, with 11 bases in between. This CDR3 spans 14 amino acids. Germline lookup yields CDR1 MNHEY and CDR2 SVGEGT. DNA for the CDR3: TGTGCCAGCAGTGAGGGACGGTTCACAGATACGCAGTATTTT. This encodes CASSEGRFTDTQYF.

The chain carries TRBV19 and TRBJ2-5; 9 nucleotides line up with TRBD1. Germline V lookup: CDR1 LNHDA, CDR2 SQIVND (reference sequence). The trim removed 3 bases at V and 5 bases at J, leaving 7 bases unmatched. CDR3 length: 15 amino acids. This CDR3 reads CASSIGTGLRETQYF. Here the CDR3 DNA reads TGTGCCAGTAGTATCGGGACAGGGTTACGGGAGACCCAGTACTTC.

The V and J genes are TRBV7-9 and TRBJ1-5; 9 positions match TRBD1. Per the germline V gene, CDR1 is SEHNR and CDR2 is FQNEAQ (reference sequence). J was trimmed by 0 bases and V by 4 bases; bases with no gene match: 13. This CDR3 is built from 19 residues. The CDR3 region is CASSSNRGLPLDSNQPQHF. The CDR3 DNA is TGTGCCAGCAGCTCGAACAGGGGGCTCCCTCTCGATAGCAATCAGCCCCAGCATTTT.

The chain is built from TRBV28 and TRBJ2-3; D is perhaps TRBD2 (7 bases). The germline CDR1 and CDR2 sequences are MDHEN and SYDVKM. The CDR3 length is 13 residues. CDR3 loop: CATTGGHIDTQYF. CDR3 nucleotide sequence: TGTGCTACCACGGGGGGCCATATAGATACGCAGTATTTT.

The chain recombines TRBV5-1 with TRBJ1-1, with 7 bases fitting TRBD1. This CDR3 spans 15 amino acids. Germline assignment: CDR1 SGHRS and CDR2 YFSETQ. The ends lost 4 bases at V and 4 bases at J; junction bases unmatched: 10. The CDR3 nucleotides read TGCGCCAGCAGCGGTACTACCGCAGGGGGCACTGAAGCTTTCTTT. It encodes CASSGTTAGGTEAFF.

The chain uses TRBV12-5 and TRBJ2-1; 7 bases align to TRBD1. The germline gives CDR1 LGHNT, CDR2 FRNRAP. After removal of 1 base from V and 0 bases from J, the junction contained 3 bases not matched to a gene. The CDR3 is 16 residues long. The chain's CDR3 is CASGLDRGSSYNEQFF. The CDR3 DNA reads as TGTGCTAGTGGTTTGGACAGGGGTAGCTCCTACAATGAGCAGTTCTTC.

The chain uses TRBV6-5 and TRBJ2-3; D may correspond to TRBD1 or TRBD2 (6 bases each). Trimming pared 0 bases from V and 6 bases from J, leaving 10 bases between. Per germline, CDR1 MNHEY and CDR2 SVGAGI. The CDR3 has 14 residues. CDR3 protein: CASSYSGGLDTQYF. In nucleotides, the CDR3 is TGTGCCAGCAGTTACTCAGGGGGACTGGATACGCAGTATTTT.